This TCR beta chain is drawn from a study of T cell responses to AZD1222 COVID-19 vaccine. Broader study findings: Repertoires were collected only later (after the peak T cell response had occurred). Donors were largely white British and mainly female; clonal diversity was possibly underestimated. Among vaccine-associated CD4 TCRs, coverage spanned spike, with dominance at 160-218 and 743-854.

Remarks on this clone: What it recognizes is unknown.

Trimming pared 0 bases from V and 0 bases from J, leaving 3 bases between. The germline gives CDR1 MNHEY, CDR2 SMNVEV (reference sequence). The CDR3 consists of 14 residues. The method was immunoSEQ multiplex PCR; TCRdb's version includes in-frame clones alone and lacks a portion of them. The sample yields 200,000 or so clones, around 88% seen once. The source material was peripheral blood, sampled on day 0 of AZD1222 vaccination. The rearrangement uses TRBV27 and TRBJ1-3; D call uncertain. The receptor was isolated from an adult in good health. CDR3 in amino acids: CASSLSGSGNTIYF. CDR3 nucleotide sequence: TGTGCCAGCAGTTTATCAGGCTCTGGAAACACCATATATTTT.